The rows below give T cell receptor beta chains drawn from one sample of a study of T cells in Graves' hyperthyroidism and ophthalmopathy. TCRdb analysed the multiplex PCR reads with MiXCR anew, one entry per CDR3 protein. The sample shows about 560,000 distinct CDR3 sequences, under 60% of them seen only once. The sample comprised peripheral blood or thyroid tissue (not recorded which). The receptors originated from a woman under 30 with Graves' hyperthyroidism. CDR3s include the opening cysteine and the closing phenylalanine or tryptophan. A D gene is named only where the DNA matches it firmly. Rows give clone size only sometimes, using once, few, many, or a class for an expanded clone.

CDR3nt	CDR3aa	abundance	j_gene	len	d_gene	v_gene
TGTGCCACCAGCAGAGTTACGGGATCTGGAAACACCATATATTTT	CATSRVTGSGNTIYF	many	TRBJ1-3	15	-	TRBV15
TGTGCCAGCAGCGTAGCGGGGATCGGGCACGAGCAGTACTTC	CASSVAGIGHEQYF	few	TRBJ2-7	14	-	TRBV9
TGTGCCACCAGTGGAGGGTGGGGCACCGGGGAGCTGTTTTTT	CATSGGWGTGELFF	-	TRBJ2-2	14	-	TRBV24-1
TGTGCCAGCAGCCCAAACGGGGACACCCACTATGGCTACACCTTC	CASSPNGDTHYGYTF	-	TRBJ1-2	15	-	TRBV7-9
TGTGCCAGCAGCAACGACAGGGTTGCTGGGCAGCCCCAGCATTTT	CASSNDRVAGQPQHF	-	TRBJ1-5	15	TRBD1	TRBV2
TGCAGTGCTCCCGAACACAGAATGACTGAAGCTTTCTTT	CSAPEHRMTEAFF	-	TRBJ1-1	13	-	TRBV20-1
TGTGCCAGCAGCTTAGGAGTCTACAGCAACGAGCAGTACTTC	CASSLGVYSNEQYF	few	TRBJ2-7	14	-	TRBV7-8
TGTGCCACCAGCAGAAGGGACAGCTCTGGAAACACCATATATTTT	CATSRRDSSGNTIYF	many	TRBJ1-3	15	TRBD1	TRBV15
TGTGCCATTGGGAGCACCGGGGAGCTGTTTTTT	CAIGSTGELFF	-	TRBJ2-2	11	-	TRBV10-3
TGTGCCAGCAGCCAAAAGACAGGGGAAAATTCACCCCTCCACTTT	CASSQKTGENSPLHF	-	TRBJ1-6	15	TRBD1	TRBV9
TGCGCCAGCAGCCAAGACCAACTAGCGGAAGCCCCCGGGGAGCTGTTTTTT	CASSQDQLAEAPGELFF	-	TRBJ2-2	17	TRBD2	TRBV4-3
TGTGCCAGTAGGGGGACAGGTCACACCGGGGAGCTGTTTTTT	CASRGTGHTGELFF	few	TRBJ2-2	14	TRBD1	TRBV19
TGTGCCAGCAGTTTCAGGGGGCGACTGAACACTGAAGCTTTCTTT	CASSFRGRLNTEAFF	few	TRBJ1-1	15	TRBD1	TRBV12-3/TRBV12-4
TGTGCCAGTAGCAGGGAGGGTCCCTACGAGCAGTACTTC	CASSREGPYEQYF	-	TRBJ2-7	13	TRBD2	TRBV19
TGCAGTGCTAGAGATTTGGGGTCTGGAAACACCATATATTTT	CSARDLGSGNTIYF	-	TRBJ1-3	14	-	TRBV20-1
TGTGCCAGCAGCGTAGCCTACAGGGGACTTGAGCAGTTCTTC	CASSVAYRGLEQFF	-	TRBJ2-1	14	-	TRBV2
TGTGCCACCAGCAGAGATCAGGACACCTATGGGGCCAACGTCCTGACTTTC	CATSRDQDTYGANVLTF	-	TRBJ2-6	17	-	TRBV15
TGTGCCAGCAGCTTGGAGGGGGGAAGCACTGAAGCTTTCTTT	CASSLEGGSTEAFF	few	TRBJ1-1	14	-	TRBV7-2
TGTGCCATCAGTGACGGGGTCACGATGAACACTGAAGCTTTCTTT	CAISDGVTMNTEAFF	-	TRBJ1-1	15	-	TRBV10-3
TGTGCCAGCAGTCTCCCCCTTGTCTCTGGAAACACCATATATTTT	CASSLPLVSGNTIYF	many	TRBJ1-3	15	-	TRBV25-1
TGTGCCAGCAGCTTAGAGGGACTCCTTCAAGAGACCCAGTACTTC	CASSLEGLLQETQYF	-	TRBJ2-5	15	-	TRBV7-2
TGTGCCAGCAGCGTAGATCCTATCGGGGAGCTGTTTTTT	CASSVDPIGELFF	-	TRBJ2-2	13	-	TRBV9
TGTGCCAGCCTGGACACAAACTATGGCTACACCTTC	CASLDTNYGYTF	-	TRBJ1-2	12	-	TRBV2
TGCAGCTATAGCGGACCACCTCAAGAGACCCAGTACTTC	CSYSGPPQETQYF	once	TRBJ2-5	13	-	TRBV29-1
TGTGCCAGCAGCATCGACAGGGCCTATGGCTACACCTTC	CASSIDRAYGYTF	-	TRBJ1-2	13	TRBD1	TRBV12-3/TRBV12-4
TGCAGCGTGACGGGGACATACTCTGGAAACACCATATATTTT	CSVTGTYSGNTIYF	many	TRBJ1-3	14	-	TRBV29-1
TGTGCCACCAGTGATAGTGGTGCAGAAAACACTGAAGCTTTCTTT	CATSDSGAENTEAFF	-	TRBJ1-1	15	-	TRBV24-1
TGTGCCTGTGGGTACGAGCAGTACTTC	CACGYEQYF	-	TRBJ2-7	9	-	TRBV30
TGCAGTGCGTCCGGAGACTACGAGCAGTACTTC	CSASGDYEQYF	few	TRBJ2-7	11	-	TRBV20-1
TGTGCCAGCAGCCAAGGGACAGGGGGTAATGGCTACACCTTC	CASSQGTGGNGYTF	-	TRBJ1-2	14	TRBD1	TRBV2
TGTGCCAGCAGTGACTTAGCTGCGGGGCTAGCGGGAACAGATACGCAGTATTTT	CASSDLAAGLAGTDTQYF	-	TRBJ2-3	18	TRBD2	TRBV25-1
TGTGCCAGCAGCCAAGATTGGCGGAACCCCCACGAGCAGTACTTC	CASSQDWRNPHEQYF	few	TRBJ2-7	15	-	TRBV14
TGCAGTGCTAGCAGTAACGGCAACAAAGGCCTTTTCGGCGCTTTCTTT	CSASSNGNKGLFGAFF	many	TRBJ1-1	16	-	TRBV20-1
TGTGCCATCAGCCCGTTGGGTGACAGGGGGAACACTGAAGCTTTCTTT	CAISPLGDRGNTEAFF	-	TRBJ1-1	16	TRBD1	TRBV10-3
TGTGCCAGCAGCACGAGTAGGGCCAAACTTGGGGAGCTGTTTTTT	CASSTSRAKLGELFF	-	TRBJ2-2	15	-	TRBV9
TGTGCCATCAGTGGCACGACAGGGGACTATGGCTACACCTTC	CAISGTTGDYGYTF	many	TRBJ1-2	14	TRBD1	TRBV10-3
TGTACCAGCAGCTTTGGTAGGCAAGAGACCCAGTACTTC	CTSSFGRQETQYF	once	TRBJ2-5	13	-	TRBV7-9
TGTGCCATCACCCCACGACAGGAGGGCTATGGCTACACCTTC	CAITPRQEGYGYTF	many	TRBJ1-2	14	-	TRBV10-3
TGTGCCAGTAGTATGCCCGTTTTTAGGGGGAACTATGGCTACACCTTC	CASSMPVFRGNYGYTF	-	TRBJ1-2	16	-	TRBV7-2
TGCAGCGTTGAGTCAACAACTCGAGGAGCAAACACCGGGGAGCTGTTTTTT	CSVESTTRGANTGELFF	few	TRBJ2-2	17	-	TRBV29-1
TGTGCCATCAACGAGGGGGAAGGGGAAAAACTGTTTTTT	CAINEGEGEKLFF	many	TRBJ1-4	13	-	TRBV10-3
TGCAGCGTTCCGGGGGGGCAGCCCCAGCATTTT	CSVPGGQPQHF	-	TRBJ1-5	11	-	TRBV29-1
TGTGCCAGCAGCTTAGTAGCGGGACTAGACCAAGAGACCCAGTACTTC	CASSLVAGLDQETQYF	many	TRBJ2-5	16	TRBD2	TRBV7-9
TGTGCCATCAGCGGAGGGGGATCGGGTTCACCCCTCCACTTT	CAISGGGSGSPLHF	many	TRBJ1-6	14	-	TRBV10-3
TGTGCCATTAGTAGCGGGGAGCTGTTTTTT	CAISSGELFF	once	TRBJ2-2	10	-	TRBV2
TGTGCCAGTAGGAGGGCCGAAAAACTGTTTTTT	CASRRAEKLFF	many	TRBJ1-4	11	-	TRBV19
TGCAGCGTTAACACAAACTATGGCTACACCTTC	CSVNTNYGYTF	-	TRBJ1-2	11	-	TRBV29-1
TGTGCCAGTAGCCTCACAGGGTATGGAAACACCATATATTTT	CASSLTGYGNTIYF	many	TRBJ1-3	14	-	TRBV5-1
TGTGCCAGCTCACCAGAGCACTTTAGCAATCAGCCCCAGCATTTT	CASSPEHFSNQPQHF	-	TRBJ1-5	15	-	TRBV2
TGTGCCAACTCAGGGGTGGCGGAGACCCAGTACTTC	CANSGVAETQYF	many	TRBJ2-5	12	-	TRBV2
TGTGCCAGCGGGGAGGGGAAACGGCAGCCCCAGCATTTT	CASGEGKRQPQHF	many	TRBJ1-5	13	-	TRBV2
TGTGCCAGCAGCTACACCACGGGACGGGGAGTCGAAAAACTGTTTTTT	CASSYTTGRGVEKLFF	many	TRBJ1-4	16	-	TRBV7-9
TGTGCCAGCAGCTTAATTGGGCCCGGGGAGCTGTTTTTT	CASSLIGPGELFF	-	TRBJ2-2	13	-	TRBV7-3
TGTGCCAGCAGCCTCTTGACAGGGAGCCCCTACGAGCAGTACTTC	CASSLLTGSPYEQYF	-	TRBJ2-7	15	TRBD1	TRBV7-9
TGTGCCAGCAGCTCGCTTCCAGGCAATCAGCCCCAGCATTTT	CASSSLPGNQPQHF	-	TRBJ1-5	14	-	TRBV6-1
TGCAGCGTTGAAAGTGGTACGGACCCCCCCGGTGGGCAGTTCTTC	CSVESGTDPPGGQFF	-	TRBJ2-1	15	-	TRBV29-1
TGTGCCAGCAGCCAAGATCCGCGACACCGAAACACTGAAGCTTTCTTT	CASSQDPRHRNTEAFF	few	TRBJ1-1	16	-	TRBV7-9
TGTGCCAGCAGTGAAAAGTTTCAGACGAACACTGAAGCTTTCTTT	CASSEKFQTNTEAFF	-	TRBJ1-1	15	-	TRBV2
TGTGCCAGCAGTGAATTTGGAGGCGCGAACACCGGGGAGCTGTTTTTT	CASSEFGGANTGELFF	-	TRBJ2-2	16	-	TRBV25-1
TGTGCCAGTAGTAACCGGGACGGATATCAGCCCCAGCATTTT	CASSNRDGYQPQHF	-	TRBJ1-5	14	-	TRBV19